Below, 4 T cell receptor beta chains from the same sample are listed, as sequenced in a study of identical twins. TCRdb recomputed calls from the 5' RACE reads with MiXCR, one row per CDR3 protein. The repertoire has approximately 500,000 distinct CDR3 sequences, approximately 24% of them found once; the top ten carry 2.9%. These data were likewise used in another study, on T cells expressing NK-cell markers.

Sequenced input: CD4+ T cells sorted from blood. These receptors were obtained from a woman in her late teens or twenties in good health.

This chain joins TRBV12-3 or TRBV12-4 and TRBJ2-4; D not resolved. CDR3 length: 14 residues. V was shortened by 0 bases and J by 8 bases, with 11 bases between the two germline ends. The CDR3 loop is CASSLAVTTDIQYF. The CDR3 DNA sequence: TGTGCCAGCAGTTTAGCGGTAACTACCGACATTCAGTACTTC.

The J gene is TRBJ1-2, the V gene TRBV9; tentative D call: TRBD1 (5 bases). CDR1 and CDR2 from the germline V gene are SGDLS and YYNGEE. Trimming cost V 1 base and J 9 bases, with 10 bases left between them. The CDR3 runs 12 residues. CDR3 protein: CASSVRQGSYTF. DNA for the CDR3: TGTGCCAGCAGCGTACGGCAGGGAAGCTACACCTTC. The whole variable domain, remainder taken from reference TRBV9 and TRBJ1-2, is DSGVTQTPKHLITATGQRVTLRCSPRSGDLSVYWYQQSLDQGLQFLIQYYNGEERAKGNILERFSAQQFPDLHSELNLSSLELGDSALYFCASSVRQGSYTFGSGTRLTVV.

The rearrangement joins TRBV5-5 to TRBJ2-7; D not certain. The V gene lost 4 bases and the J gene lost 5 bases, with 16 bases spanning the gap. Germline CDR1 is SGHKS and CDR2 is YYEKEE (reference sequence). This CDR3 contains 14 residues. The CDR3 DNA is TGTGCCAGCAGCACCACCGGAAATTACCACGAGCAGTACTTC. Translation gives CASSTTGNYHEQYF.

The V and J genes are TRBV14 and TRBJ2-1; D perhaps matches TRBD2 (6 bases). This CDR3 is built from 16 residues. Germline lookup yields CDR1 SGHDN and CDR2 FVKESK. Trimming took 0 bases from V and 9 from J, leaving 18 bases between them. The CDR3 is CASSQDFGTLNSEQFF. In DNA, the CDR3 is TGTGCCAGCAGCCAAGATTTCGGGACTCTTAATTCTGAGCAGTTCTTC.